Sequencing of this TCR beta chain was carried out in a study of early T cells in non-severe SARS-CoV-2 infection. Study background: Sequencing input comprised bulk RNA from unsorted whole blood; chain pairing was not available. Broader study findings: Reliance on VDJdb matching favored anti-spike CD8 responses; private and CD4 specificities were missed.

The table lists this clonotype with many counts. Antigen unknown. The ends lost 3 bases at V and 8 bases at J; junction bases unmatched: 7. This CDR3 region has 15 residues. Germline V gene data show CDR1 as SGHAT and CDR2 as FQNNGV. Attachment of unique molecular identifiers to individual cDNA molecules was performed. MiXCR, applied by TCRdb to the 5' RACE reads, yields one record per CDR3 protein. Of around 88,000 distinct CDR3 sequences in the sample, around an eighth were seen once. Source material: whole blood. This receptor was obtained from an adult who was a healthcare worker with PCR-confirmed SARS-CoV-2 infection or an uninfected control (not recorded which). This chain connects TRBV11-2 to TRBJ2-1; 10 nucleotides align to TRBD2. The CDR3 loop is CASSFTSGRAHEQFF. The DNA of the CDR3 is TGTGCCAGCAGCTTCACGAGCGGGAGGGCCCATGAGCAGTTCTTC.